This T cell receptor (beta chain) comes out of a study of regulatory T cells in long-lasting Graves disease (dated by TCRdb to the early 2020s). A note on the overall study: Patients with newly diagnosed Graves' disease had been on antithyroid drugs for under 3 months. Peripheral blood TCR sequencing and RNA sequencing compared persistent Graves' disease patients with newly diagnosed Graves' disease patients. The study took place in China and was registered as a clinical trial. A total of roughly 35 samples underwent TCR sequencing: some 13 from persistent and roughly 20 from newly diagnosed Graves' disease patients. General study outcomes and caveats: Only the TCR beta chain was sequenced and analyzed. The small sample size was acknowledged by the authors as a limitation that may reduce accuracy. Because the primary lesion, thyroid tissue, could not be accessed, the study looked at peripheral blood alone. Compared with newly diagnosed patients, persistent Graves' disease patients had lower TCR Shannon entropy and fewer highly expanded clones, which suggests clonal expansion. Persistent disease showed preferential use of TRBV28, TRBJ1-2 and TRBJ2-5, whereas newly diagnosed disease favored TRBV20-1 and TRBJ2-1. A larger number of public clonotypes was shared among persistent patients (around 2,700) than among newly diagnosed patients (roughly 970).

CDR1 SGDLS and CDR2 YYNGEE were looked up in the germline V gene. Between the V and J ends, shortened by 5 bases and 7 bases respectively, the junction contains 13 bases. The cysteine opens and the phenylalanine closes a CDR3 of 14 amino acids. The retained sequence is limited to the CDR3, 42 bases, with the frame set at the first base. Details on this clonotype: This clone's antigen is unknown. It has no much larger one-base neighbor in the sample; base qualities were not kept.

Libraries were prepared through multiplex PCR. This sample was sequenced with an Illumina HiSeq 4000. TCR beta libraries were built with iRepertoire HTBI primers and Arm-PCR amplification of CDR3 regions. Before sequencing, the PCR products underwent gel purification. The original methods were these. Gene usage analysis of CDR3 amino acid clonotypes relied on the approximately 60 TRBV and more than twelve TRBJ segments identified across samples. COPE and FqMerger were used to merge filtered high-quality paired reads into contigs. BLAST was used to align contigs to IMGT TRBV, TRBD and TRBJ reference genes, with CDR3 defined following IMGT. Any clonotype with a frequency above 0.1% was classified as a highly expanded clone. Shannon entropy served as the measure of repertoire diversity, while the Gini coefficient captured V-J evenness. A clonotype was considered public if more than one individual shared it. Using fastp at Q25 and MiXCR, TCRdb reprocessed the public reads and kept productive beta chains. Every entry covers one CDR3 protein and lists the most common genes and DNA from its rows. The V and J calls shown here were made by TCRdb, not taken from the authors' results. This sample has hundreds of thousands of distinct CDR3 sequences in its table, and approximately 16% of those were observed once. Less than 35% of the sample belongs to the ten largest clones.

The intended sense of this specimen's time point label: newly diagnosed GD, antithyroid drugs for less than 3 months. RNA was extracted from PBMCs in TRIzol for both TCR sequencing and RNA sequencing. The diagnosis of Graves' disease was made according to American Thyroid Association guidelines. The patients came from an endocrinology department in Xi'an, China. Each patient gave around 9 milliliters of peripheral blood, collected in an EDTA anticoagulant tube. PBMCs were isolated by Ficoll Paque Plus density gradient separation without further T cell sorting. An Agilent 2100 Bioanalyzer and agarose gel were used to check RNA quality, while a NanoDrop 2000 measured RNA concentration. These data were also reused for a study on T cells in Graves' hyperthyroidism and ophthalmopathy. From that second study: Stable Graves' hyperthyroidism was defined as the absence of progression to ophthalmopathy over 18 months of follow-up. Hyperthyroidism patients were newly diagnosed, with disease duration under 2 months, and aged 18 to 65 years. Any patient with an uncontrolled infection, another autoimmune disease, pregnancy or lactation was excluded. Diagnoses were based on clinical symptoms, serum thyroxine and TRAb, thyroid ultrasound and orbital computed tomography. A first-round RT-PCR of the TCR CDR3 used the HTBI primer set with the Qiagen OneStep RT-PCR kit. Blood samples also contained most of the expanded thyroid clonotypes (frequency above 0.001), which suggests that blood repertoires may reflect thyroid immune responses. A model built on a 13 V-J signature distinguished ophthalmopathy from stable hyperthyroidism, reaching over 85% sensitivity and 81.08% specificity in cross-validation and 80%/75% in testing. In validation, the model predicted progression to ophthalmopathy with over 60% sensitivity and 72% to 85% specificity, a median of 6.5 months before onset. A discovery cohort of about 95 patients, 43 with Graves' ophthalmopathy and approximately 60 with stable Graves' hyperthyroidism, was used to find distinguishing TCR V-J signatures. An independent validation cohort of about 20 hyperthyroidism patients and 17 patients who later progressed to ophthalmopathy tested prospective prediction of ophthalmopathy. The 75 to 100 discovery patients were randomly divided into training and test sets at a 7:3 ratio. In addition, the study compared T-cell repertoires in thyroid tissue and in blood from about six Graves' hyperthyroidism patients. After sampling, hyperthyroidism patients received methimazole starting at 30 mg daily, and ophthalmopathy patients received high-dose intravenous methylprednisolone. Libraries were constructed in a second round of multiplex PCR, after which size selection and purification were carried out. The libraries were sequenced on an Illumina HiSeq2000 using paired-end 100 bp reads. SOAPnuke was used to process the raw data, removing reads that contained adapters or uncalled bases, had a mean Phred below 15, or lacked an exact match to the constant primer or identifier. COPE v1.2.5 was used to merge the high-quality paired reads, and each unique nucleotide sequence was defined as a clonotype. MiTCR v1.1 was used to align clonotypes to the IMGT TRBV, TRBD and TRBJ reference segments. The analysis was restricted to V-J combinations with a frequency above 0.0001, which together covered 99.2% of the repertoires. The TCS score was defined as F50 (clonal expansion) divided by E x V (chaos), with BLOSUM62-based TCRdist calculated between CDR3 peptides within each V-J. Welch's t-statistics and random forest reduced roughly 530 V-J features to 13, which were used in a naive Bayes classifier (R e1071). No statistical method was used to fix the sample size in advance, and group allocation was not hidden from the investigators. TCR Vbeta CDR3 sequencing of 130 to 150 peripheral blood samples (over 40 ophthalmopathy, approximately 80 hyperthyroidism and 17 progressor patients) is reported in the paper.

The origin of this receptor is a man aged 40-55 years with Graves disease. Donor details come from another sample of the same person, matched by shared clones. The source was peripheral blood mononuclear cells (PBMCs), collected at new diagnosis, from a patient treated with antithyroid drugs. In this chain, TRBV9 is recombined with TRBJ1-6, with TRBD1 tentatively as D gene (6 bases match). The CDR3 in this case is CASSETDRNSPLHF. In nucleotides, the sequence is TGTGCCAGCAGTGAAACCGACAGGAATTCACCCCTCCACTTT.